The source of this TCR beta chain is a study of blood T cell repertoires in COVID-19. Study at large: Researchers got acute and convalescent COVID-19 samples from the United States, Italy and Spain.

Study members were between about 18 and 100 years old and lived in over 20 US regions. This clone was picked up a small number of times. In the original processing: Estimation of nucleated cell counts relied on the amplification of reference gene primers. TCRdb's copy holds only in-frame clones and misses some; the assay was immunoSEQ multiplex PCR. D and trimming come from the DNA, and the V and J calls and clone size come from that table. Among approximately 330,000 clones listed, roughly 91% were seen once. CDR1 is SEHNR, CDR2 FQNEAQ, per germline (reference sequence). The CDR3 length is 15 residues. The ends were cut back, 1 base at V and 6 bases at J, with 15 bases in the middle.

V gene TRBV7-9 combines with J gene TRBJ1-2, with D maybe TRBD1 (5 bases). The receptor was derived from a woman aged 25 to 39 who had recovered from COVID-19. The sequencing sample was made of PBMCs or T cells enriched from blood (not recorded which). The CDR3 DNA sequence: TGTGCCAGCAGCTTAGGGCAGGGAATATTTGATGGCTACACCTTC. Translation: CASSLGQGIFDGYTF.